This T cell receptor beta chain was observed in a study of identical twins. This clonotype was seen a handful of times. Its antigen remains unknown. Broader study findings: Zero-insertion analyses could be partly confounded by invariant MAIT and iNKT cells.

One entry per CDR3 protein results from TCRdb running MiXCR on the 5' RACE reads. The table lists over 250,000 distinct CDR3 sequences, more than 8% of them singletons. V was trimmed by 3 bases and J by 8 bases, leaving 10 bases between them. The germline gives CDR1 SQVTM, CDR2 ANQGSEA. CDR3 size: 11 residues. Another study also made use of these data, one on yellow fever vaccine responses in identical twins.

The specimen was CD8+ T cells sorted from blood. The source is a young woman in good health. V usage is TRBV29-1 and J usage is TRBJ1-2, with D unclear. Here the CDR3 DNA reads TGCAGCGTTGATGGGGAGTTCGGCTACACCTTC. Residues: CSVDGEFGYTF.